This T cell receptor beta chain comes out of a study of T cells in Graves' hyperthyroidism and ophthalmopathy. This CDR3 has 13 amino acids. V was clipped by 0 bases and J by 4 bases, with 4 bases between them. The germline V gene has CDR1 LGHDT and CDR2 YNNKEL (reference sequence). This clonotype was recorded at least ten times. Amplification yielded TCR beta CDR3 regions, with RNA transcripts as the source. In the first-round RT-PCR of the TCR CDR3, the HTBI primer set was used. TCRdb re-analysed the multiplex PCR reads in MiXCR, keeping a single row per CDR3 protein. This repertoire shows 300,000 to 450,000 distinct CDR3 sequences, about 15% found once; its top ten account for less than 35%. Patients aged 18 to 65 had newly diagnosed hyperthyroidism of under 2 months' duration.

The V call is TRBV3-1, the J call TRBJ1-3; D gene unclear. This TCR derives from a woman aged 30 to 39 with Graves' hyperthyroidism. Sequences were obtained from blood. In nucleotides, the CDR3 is TGTGCCAGCAGCCAAGATGTAGGAAACACCATATATTTT. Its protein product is CASSQDVGNTIYF. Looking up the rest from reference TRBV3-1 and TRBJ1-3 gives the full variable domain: DTAVSQTPKYLVTQMGNDKSIKCEQNLGHDTMYWYKQDSKKFLKIMFSYNNKELIINETVPNRFSPKSPDKAHLNLHINSLELGDSAVYFCASSQDVGNTIYFGEGSWLTVV.